These 11 T cell receptor beta chains came from one sample sequenced in a study of OX40 agonist ivuxolimab in advanced cancers. The table came from immunoSEQ multiplex PCR; TCRdb's copy has only in-frame clones and leaves some out. The data hold tens of thousands of clones, with approximately 85% observed a single time. The specimen comprised CD4+ or CD8+ T cells sorted from blood, sampled in a trial of the OX40 agonist ivuxolimab. These receptor sequences come from an adult with an advanced solid tumor such as melanoma, head and neck, liver or kidney cancer.

The chain joins TRBV29-1 to TRBJ2-5; D is undetermined. The CDR3 extends over 10 amino acids. Trimming removed 4 bases at V and 8 bases at J, with 8 bases between. Germline values: CDR1 SQVTM, CDR2 ANQGSEA. In DNA, the CDR3 is TGCAGCGTTGCCGATCCTACCCAGTACTTC. It is translated as CSVADPTQYF.

This rearrangement joins TRBV11-2 to TRBJ1-1, with a tentative D call TRBD1 (5 bases). The CDR3 has 16 amino acids. The germline V gene has CDR1 SGHAT and CDR2 FQNNGV. The ends were cut back, 0 bases at V and 0 bases at J, with 11 bases in the middle. CDR3 DNA: TGTGCCAGCAGCTTAGATGGGGGAGTTATGAACACTGAAGCTTTCTTT. It encodes CASSLDGGVMNTEAFF.

The V and J genes are TRBV19 and TRBJ1-2, with 7 bases fitting TRBD1. CDR1 and CDR2 from the germline V gene are LNHDA and SQIVND (reference sequence). The V and J ends lost 4 bases and 4 bases, in that order; junction bases with no gene match: 9. The CDR3 contains 15 residues. This chain's CDR3 is CASSTSSRGIYGYTF. Written as DNA, the CDR3 is TGTGCCAGTAGTACCAGCAGCAGGGGGATCTATGGCTACACCTTC.

The rearrangement joins TRBV5-1 to TRBJ2-6; 13 nucleotides agree with TRBD2. This CDR3 has 19 residues. Germline V gene data show CDR1 as SGHRS and CDR2 as YFSETQ. V shed 4 bases and J 0 bases; nucleotides not matched to a gene: 7. The CDR3 region has the DNA TGCGCCAGCAGCCACGAAGGGACTAGCGGGGCCTCTGGGGCCAACGTCCTGACTTTC. This translates into CASSHEGTSGASGANVLTF.

Only a few counts were recorded for this clone. The chain carries TRBV9 and TRBJ1-1; no clear D. The CDR3 has 13 amino acids. Germline V gene lookup returns CDR1 SGDLS and CDR2 YYNGEE. V was cut by 0 bases and J by 2 bases, with 5 bases left in between. CDR3 nucleotide sequence: TGTGCCAGCAGCGTAGGAGATAACACTGAAGCTTTCTTT. As protein: CASSVGDNTEAFF.

This clone occurred once. The genes are TRBV28 and TRBJ1-2; 7 nucleotides agree with TRBD1. With 1 base clipped from V and 4 bases from J, the junction kept 3 bases outside the gene matches. The CDR3 is 14 residues long. Germline CDR1 and CDR2: MDHEN and SYDVKM. The CDR3 is CASSLYRGVYGYTF. CDR3 coding DNA: TGTGCCAGCAGTTTATACAGGGGAGTCTATGGCTACACCTTC.

This chain uses TRBV28 with TRBJ1-4, with TRBD1 as a possible D gene (6 bases). The V end lost 8 bases, the J end lost 1 base, and 8 bases lay between the germline ends. CDR1 MDHEN and CDR2 SYDVKM come from the germline V gene. This CDR3 has 13 amino acids. CDR3 region: CASQGRTNEKLFF. CDR3 coding DNA: TGTGCCAGCCAGGGGCGAACTAATGAAAAACTGTTTTTT.

This sequence joins TRBV30 and TRBJ2-2, with 12 bases fitting TRBD1. The J segment lost 2 bases and the V segment lost 5 bases, leaving 3 bases of the junction unmatched. The V gene's germline CDR1 is GTSNPN and CDR2 SVGIG (reference sequence). The CDR3 contains 15 residues. CDR3 sequence (DNA): TGTGCCTGGGAGGGGACAGGGGGCAACACCGGGGAGCTGTTTTTT. Amino acids: CAWEGTGGNTGELFF.

The chain is built from TRBV20-1 and TRBJ2-5; D is unresolved. V dropped 2 bases and J dropped 5 bases, with 6 bases sitting between them. Germline-derived CDR1 and CDR2 are DFQATT and SNEGSKA (reference sequence). CDR3 length: 11 residues. Here the CDR3 DNA reads TGCAGTGCTAGACAGGTGGAGACCCAGTACTTC. This sequence encodes CSARQVETQYF.

The gene calls are TRBV30 and TRBJ2-5, with D possibly being TRBD1 or TRBD2 (6 bases each). CDR1 is GTSNPN and CDR2 is SVGIG in the germline V gene (reference sequence). Deletions cut 4 bases from V and 2 bases from J, with 14 bases between. This CDR3 region has 14 residues. CDR3: CAWTPRGDQETQYF. In DNA form, the CDR3 reads TGTGCCTGGACCCCGAGGGGGGATCAAGAGACCCAGTACTTC.

J is TRBJ2-1 and V is TRBV27, with D perhaps matching TRBD1 or TRBD2 (5 bases each). V dropped 1 base and J dropped 4 bases, with 20 bases sitting between them. This CDR3 spans 18 amino acids. Germline-derived CDR1 and CDR2 are MNHEY and SMNVEV (reference sequence). The CDR3 nucleotides are TGTGCCAGCAGTTTATGGGGGACGGATTCCATCCAATACAATGAGCAGTTCTTC. Translation: CASSLWGTDSIQYNEQFF.